Each of the 16 T cell receptor beta chains below was sequenced from the same sample in a study of T cells in Graves' hyperthyroidism and ophthalmopathy. RNA transcripts served as the template for amplifying TCR beta CDR3 regions. In the first-round RT-PCR of the TCR CDR3, the HTBI primer set was used. TCRdb reprocessed the multiplex PCR reads with MiXCR, giving one entry per CDR3 protein. The top ten hold around 27% of the sample, which has fewer than 450,000 distinct CDR3 sequences, over 12% seen once. The sequenced material came from blood. The origin of the receptors is a middle-aged man with Graves' ophthalmopathy.

The chain has TRBV7-3 and TRBJ2-2, with no clear D. Germline V gene data show CDR1 as SGHTA and CDR2 as FQGTGA. With 7 bases removed from V and 0 bases from J, the gap between germline ends came to 9 bases. The CDR3 is 14 residues long. The CDR3: CASTKGANTGELFF. The CDR3 DNA sequence: TGTGCCAGCACCAAGGGCGCGAACACCGGGGAGCTGTTTTTT.

V is TRBV20-1 and J is TRBJ2-1; 13 bases are shared with TRBD2. This CDR3 is 14 amino acids long. The germline V gene has CDR1 DFQATT and CDR2 SNEGSKA (reference sequence). Trimming at V came to 6 bases and at J to 10 bases, leaving 9 bases not matched to a gene. CDR3: CSANGLAGVWEQFF. CDR3 coding DNA: TGCAGTGCGAACGGACTAGCGGGAGTTTGGGAGCAGTTCTTC.

As concerns this clonotype: A much larger clone differs from this one at a single base, so this may be a read error. The genes are TRBV10-3 and TRBJ2-3, with D tentatively TRBD2 (5 bases). Germline CDR1 is ENHRY and CDR2 is SYGVKD. This CDR3 is 15 amino acids long. CDR3 sequence: CAISRGPVRTDTQYF. DNA for the CDR3: TGTGCAATCTCGAGAGGGCCAGTCCGCACAGATACGCAGTATTTT.

This clonotype was found a few times. The rearrangement links TRBV5-6 to TRBJ2-7; TRBD1 is a possible D gene (5 bases). From germline, CDR1 is SGHDT and CDR2 YYEEEE. The CDR3 covers 15 residues. The V end lost 4 bases, the J end lost 1 base, and 15 bases lay between the germline ends. CDR3 amino acids: CASSVRGHGSYEQYF. The CDR3 DNA is TGTGCCAGCAGCGTCCGAGGACACGGTTCCTACGAGCAGTACTTC.

This clonotype appeared many times. The DNA of the CDR3 is TGTGCCAGTAGTGTTCGGGGAGGCTACACCTTC. It codes for CASSVRGGYTF. The J gene is TRBJ1-2, the V gene TRBV19; D unresolved. The germline gives CDR1 LNHDA, CDR2 SQIVND (reference sequence). The CDR3 runs to 11 residues. Trimming shortened V by 5 bases and J by 8 bases, and 9 bases separated the two germline ends.

This clonotype was recorded at least ten times. The chain joins TRBV5-6 to TRBJ1-2; possible D gene TRBD1, 5 bases. Germline V gene sequence: CDR1 SGHDT, CDR2 YYEEEE. The CDR3 spans 13 residues. V was shortened by 1 base and J by 5 bases, with 9 bases between the two germline ends. Here the CDR3 DNA reads TGTGCCAGCAGCTTGCCAGGGAATTATGGCTACACCTTC. As protein: CASSLPGNYGYTF.

The rearrangement joins TRBV7-2 to TRBJ1-5, with D possibly matching TRBD1 (5 bases). V lost 1 base to trimming and J lost 13 bases, with 17 bases between them. The germline gives CDR1 SGHTA, CDR2 FQGNSA. The CDR3 spans 14 residues. The chain's CDR3 is CASSLVPALGAQHF. The CDR3 DNA follows: TGTGCCAGCAGCTTAGTTCCTGCCCTTGGGGCGCAGCATTTT.

This clonotype showed up many times. The V gene is TRBV12-3 or TRBV12-4, the J gene TRBJ2-1; no clear D. Trimming cost V 1 base and J 9 bases, with 4 bases left between them. CDR3 size: 11 residues. CDR3 DNA: TGTGCCAGCAGTTTAGAGATTGAGCAGTTCTTC. Amino acids: CASSLEIEQFF.

This clonotype was detected only a few times. This CDR3 is CASSLTRLGPSNTGELFF. In DNA form, the CDR3 reads TGTGCCAGCAGCTTAACGCGGCTTGGACCCTCGAACACCGGGGAGCTGTTTTTT. The chain uses TRBV7-3 and TRBJ2-2; no firm D call. CDR3 size: 18 residues. Trimming pared 0 bases from V and 0 bases from J, leaving 14 bases between. Germline CDR1 SGHTA, CDR2 FQGTGA. The entire variable domain, with the rest obtained from reference TRBV7-3 and TRBJ2-2, is as follows: GAGVSQTPSNKVTEKGKYVELRCDPISGHTALYWYRQSLGQGPEFLIYFQGTGAADDSGLPNDRFFAVRPEGSVSTLKIQRTERGDSAVYLCASSLTRLGPSNTGELFFGEGSRLTVL.

This clonotype was seen repeatedly, ten times or more. This chain joins TRBV5-1 and TRBJ1-2, with no clear D. Trimming pared 1 base from V and 5 bases from J, leaving 9 bases between. The CDR3 covers 13 residues. Per the germline V gene, CDR1 is SGHRS and CDR2 is YFSETQ. The CDR3 region is CASSLIGPYGYTF. For the CDR3, the DNA is TGCGCCAGCAGCTTGATTGGGCCTTATGGCTACACCTTC.

This clonotype has a count of ten or more. The chain's CDR3 is CASSPQGGSGADTQYF. In nucleotides, the CDR3 is TGTGCCAGCAGTCCCCAAGGGGGTAGCGGGGCAGATACGCAGTATTTT. The chain employs TRBV28 and TRBJ2-3; TRBD2 aligns across 8 bases. The germline V gene has CDR1 MDHEN and CDR2 SYDVKM. The trim removed 5 bases at V and 4 bases at J, leaving 11 bases unmatched. The CDR3 has 16 amino acids.

This clonotype was detected ten times or more. The chain links TRBV6-1 to TRBJ2-7; maybe TRBD2 (6 bases). Germline V gene lookup returns CDR1 MNHNS and CDR2 SASEGT. Trimming removed 6 bases at V and 4 bases at J, with 16 bases between. The CDR3 length is 14 residues. The CDR3 region is CASRPRGITYEQYF. DNA of the CDR3: TGTGCCAGCAGGCCCCGCGGGATAACGTACGAGCAGTACTTC.

This clonotype was picked up many times. This chain uses TRBV20-1 with TRBJ1-5, with D possibly TRBD1 on 6 matching bases. The CDR3 has 13 amino acids. The germline V and J ends were trimmed by 7 bases and 5 bases, with 15 bases remaining between them. CDR1 is DFQATT and CDR2 is SNEGSKA in the germline V gene (reference sequence). CDR3 DNA sequence: TGCAGTGGGACAACAGGGATTGATCAGCCCCAGCATTTT. Translating it yields CSGTTGIDQPQHF.

This chain uses TRBV6-1 with TRBJ2-1, with D possibly matching TRBD1 (5 bases). The length of the CDR3 is 14 residues. CDR1 MNHNS and CDR2 SASEGT come from the germline V gene. V lost 6 bases and J lost 7, with 16 bases in between. The CDR3 region has the DNA TGTGCCAGCAGATCCGAGGCAGGGATGAATGAGCAGTTCTTC. Its protein product is CASRSEAGMNEQFF.

The chain carries TRBV6-2 or TRBV6-3 and TRBJ2-3; D gene uncertain. The CDR3 sequence is 15 residues long. Trimming left V 0 bases short and J 4 bases short, with 11 bases between. CDR1 is MNHEY, CDR2 SVGEGT, per germline. CDR3 DNA: TGTGCCAGCAGTTACTCGGATAGCCCGGCAGATACGCAGTATTTT. It encodes CASSYSDSPADTQYF.

Ten or more counts support this clonotype. This rearrangement joins TRBV2 to TRBJ2-3; D uncertain. The CDR3 sequence is 13 residues long. Germline lookup yields CDR1 SNHLY and CDR2 FYNNEI. Trimming cost V 6 bases and J 5 bases, with 12 bases left between them. The CDR3 sequence: CASSPRRIDTQYF. In nucleotides, the CDR3 is TGTGCCAGCAGCCCCCGGCGGATAGATACGCAGTATTTT.